This entry lists 17 T cell receptor beta chains sequenced from one sample in a study of T cell changes during pregnancy in multiple sclerosis. Measured with immunoSEQ multiplex PCR; TCRdb has only the in-frame clones, and not every one. Here the sample spans 90,000 to 120,000 clones, just over 90% being singletons. Sequenced material: peripheral blood, taken after pregnancy. The receptor source for this set is a female donor with multiple sclerosis, enrolled in a pregnancy study.

This clone was seen many times. The sample has other DNA sequences that encode this CDR3 too. This rearrangement joins TRBV6-4 to TRBJ2-1; TRBD2 matches at 12 bases. V shed 3 bases and J 7 bases; nucleotides not matched to a gene: 4. The CDR3 is made up of 15 amino acids. Germline V gives CDR1 MRHNA, CDR2 SNTAGT. For the CDR3, the DNA is TGTGCCAGCAGTGATTCTAGCGGGGGGGCAAATGAGCAGTTCTTC. Translated, it gives CASSDSSGGANEQFF.

This chain links TRBV30 with TRBJ1-1; D is undetermined. Trimming took off 6 bases at V and 0 bases at J, with 11 bases between the two ends. CDR3 length equals 13 residues. The germline V gene encodes CDR1 GTSNPN and CDR2 SVGIG (reference sequence). The CDR3 sequence: CACEVNLNTEAFF. CDR3 nucleotides: TGTGCCTGCGAGGTAAACTTGAACACTGAAGCTTTCTTT.

The J gene is TRBJ1-6, the V gene TRBV4-1, with D possibly matching TRBD1 (6 bases). Germline V lookup: CDR1 MGHRA, CDR2 YSYEKL. Trimming took off 2 bases at V and 9 bases at J, with 14 bases between the two ends. The CDR3 has 15 amino acids. The CDR3 protein is CASSQNHRAGSPLHF. Written as DNA, the CDR3 is TGCGCCAGCAGCCAAAATCACAGGGCTGGTTCACCCCTCCACTTT.

The table lists this clone with a few counts. The V gene is TRBV5-4, the J gene TRBJ1-2, with 8 bases that match TRBD1. This CDR3 contains 14 residues. Germline CDR1 and CDR2: SGHNT and YYREEE (reference sequence). J gave up 7 bases and V 1 base, and 6 bases lay outside the gene matches. The CDR3 protein is CASSLYQGAGGYTF. The CDR3 region has the DNA TGTGCCAGCAGCTTGTATCAGGGGGCTGGTGGCTACACCTTC.

The chain is built from TRBV29-1 and TRBJ1-1; perhaps TRBD1 as D (5 bases). The ends were cut back, 7 bases at V and 1 base at J, with 7 bases in the middle. This CDR3 is 11 amino acids long. Germline V gene sequence: CDR1 SQVTM, CDR2 ANQGSEA. The CDR3 nucleotides read TGCAGCGCCGGACAGAACACTGAAGCTTTCTTT. Its protein product is CSAGQNTEAFF.

This chain links TRBV5-1 with TRBJ2-5; a weak D match, TRBD1 (5 bases). There are 14 residues in the CDR3. Germline CDR1 SGHRS, CDR2 YFSETQ. The ends were cut back, 2 bases at V and 5 bases at J, with 13 bases in the middle. This CDR3 is CASSLRTRVETQYF. CDR3 nucleotides: TGCGCCAGCAGCTTACGAACCAGGGTTGAGACCCAGTACTTC.

The chain has TRBV4-2 and TRBJ2-1; weak D call: TRBD2 (6 bases). This CDR3 comprises 17 residues. Trimming shortened V by 2 bases and J by 0 bases, and 14 bases separated the two germline ends. Germline V gene sequence: CDR1 LGHNA, CDR2 YNFKEQ. The DNA for the CDR3 is TGTGCCAGCAGCCAACGATCGGGGGTAGGCTCCTACAATGAGCAGTTCTTC. Its protein product is CASSQRSGVGSYNEQFF.

J is TRBJ2-5 and V is TRBV6-5, with D hard to call. The CDR3 spans 11 residues. V lost 6 bases and J lost 5, with 7 bases in between. The germline CDR1 and CDR2 sequences are MNHEY and SVGAGI. In nucleotides, the CDR3 is TGTGCCAGCAGGTCTTTCGAGACCCAGTACTTC. Translating gives CASRSFETQYF.

In this sample, this clone turned up a few times. CDR3 loop: CASREGRRTNYGYTF. The CDR3 coding sequence is TGTGCCAGCCGCGAGGGTCGAAGGACTAACTATGGCTACACCTTC. J is TRBJ1-2 and V is TRBV7-9; the D is unclear. Germline V gene lookup returns CDR1 SEHNR and CDR2 FQNEAQ (reference sequence). CDR3 length: 15 residues. V was trimmed by 8 bases and J by 0 bases, leaving 16 bases between them.

The chain has TRBV6-5 and TRBJ2-7; D unclear. From germline, CDR1 is MNHEY and CDR2 SVGAGI. This CDR3 has 14 amino acids. Trimming stripped 5 bases from V and 2 bases from J, with 13 bases between. The CDR3 reads CASSHRRSTYEQYF. The CDR3 DNA is TGTGCCAGCAGTCACCGGCGGTCCACCTACGAGCAGTACTTC.

This clone was observed a single time. The V and J genes are TRBV27 and TRBJ2-7; TRBD1 matches 7 bases. This CDR3 spans 16 amino acids. V lost 5 bases to trimming and J lost 1 base; unmatched junction nucleotides: 11. Germline V gene sequence: CDR1 MNHEY, CDR2 SMNVEV (reference sequence). As DNA, the CDR3 is TGTGCCAGCAGTCCATCCATGACAGGGTGGTCCTACGAGCAGTACTTC. Translated, it gives CASSPSMTGWSYEQYF.

The V call is TRBV27, the J call TRBJ2-5, with D tentatively TRBD2 (6 bases). Trimming stripped 0 bases from V and 5 bases from J, with 10 bases between. Germline V gene data show CDR1 as MNHEY and CDR2 as SMNVEV (reference sequence). The CDR3 runs to 14 residues. The CDR3 DNA sequence: TGTGCCAGCAGTTTATCTGCGGGATATGAGACCCAGTACTTC. Translation: CASSLSAGYETQYF.

This clone was counted only a few times. The junction departs from germline at one end; a sequencing error may be responsible. The V and J genes are TRBV7-7 and TRBJ1-3, with D possibly being TRBD1 (5 bases). This CDR3 is 12 amino acids long. Germline CDR1 is SSHAT and CDR2 is FNYEAQ (reference sequence). Here the CDR3 reads CASSQGLGTIYF. The CDR3 DNA reads as TGTGCTAGCAGCCAGGGTTTGGGCACCATATATTTT.

This chain joins TRBV6-1 and TRBJ1-5; D perhaps matches TRBD1 (5 bases). The V gene lost 0 bases and the J gene lost 3 bases, with 9 bases spanning the gap. Germline V gene sequence: CDR1 MNHNS, CDR2 SASEGT. The length of the CDR3 is 15 residues. The CDR3 region has the DNA TGTGCCAGCAGTGAAGCGGGGGGGACCAATCAGCCCCAGCATTTT. This encodes CASSEAGGTNQPQHF.

This chain links TRBV7-9 with TRBJ1-1; TRBD1 matches at 9 bases. This CDR3 has 17 amino acids. Trimming at V came to 4 bases and at J to 0 bases, leaving 9 bases not matched to a gene. The germline V gene encodes CDR1 SEHNR and CDR2 FQNEAQ (reference sequence). The CDR3 spells CASSSGTGRFMNTEAFF. The CDR3 DNA is TGTGCCAGCAGCTCTGGGACAGGGCGATTCATGAACACTGAAGCTTTCTTT.

The gene calls are TRBV15 and TRBJ1-5; D unresolved. V lost 3 bases, J lost 6 bases, and 15 bases lay in between. The CDR3 consists of 15 residues. Germline V gives CDR1 LNHNV, CDR2 YYDKDF (reference sequence). This CDR3 is CATSSTGRASQPQHF. The CDR3 region has the DNA TGTGCCACCAGCAGTACCGGGAGAGCAAGTCAGCCCCAGCATTTT.

The CDR3 DNA reads TGTGCCACAAAACCGGGACAGGGGTACCACGAGCAGTACTTC. This gives the protein CATKPGQGYHEQYF. The chain joins TRBV6-1 to TRBJ2-7; 10 nucleotides line up with TRBD1. Germline lookup yields CDR1 MNHNS and CDR2 SASEGT. CDR3 length equals 14 residues. J gave up 5 bases and V 10 bases, and 11 bases lay outside the gene matches.